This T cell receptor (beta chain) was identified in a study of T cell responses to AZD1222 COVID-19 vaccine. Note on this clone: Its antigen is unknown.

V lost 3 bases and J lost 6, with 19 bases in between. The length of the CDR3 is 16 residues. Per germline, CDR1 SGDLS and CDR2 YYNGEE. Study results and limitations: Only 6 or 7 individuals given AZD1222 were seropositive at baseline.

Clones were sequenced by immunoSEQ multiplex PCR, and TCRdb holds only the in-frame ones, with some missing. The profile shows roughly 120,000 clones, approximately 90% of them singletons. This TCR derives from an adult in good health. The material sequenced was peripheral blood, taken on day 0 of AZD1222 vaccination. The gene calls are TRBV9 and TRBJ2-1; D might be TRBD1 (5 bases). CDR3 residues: CASSAPGSGWVNEQFF. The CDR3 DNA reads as TGTGCCAGCAGCGCACCTGGATCAGGGTGGGTCAATGAGCAGTTCTTC.